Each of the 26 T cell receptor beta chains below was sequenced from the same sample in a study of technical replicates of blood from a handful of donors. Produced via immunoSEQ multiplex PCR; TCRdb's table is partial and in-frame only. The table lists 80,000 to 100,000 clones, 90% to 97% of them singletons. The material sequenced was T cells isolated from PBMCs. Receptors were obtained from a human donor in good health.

CDR3 sequence reads: CASSLGAGSSYEQYF. The CDR3 DNA sequence: TGTGCCAGCAGCTTGGGGGCCGGGAGCTCCTACGAGCAGTACTTC. V usage is TRBV5-4 and J usage is TRBJ2-7, with D possibly matching TRBD2 (6 bases). The germline gives CDR1 SGHNT, CDR2 YYREEE (reference sequence). The CDR3 runs to 15 residues. The ends were cut back, 0 bases at V and 0 bases at J, with 10 bases in the middle. Together with reference TRBV5-4 and TRBJ2-7, the CDR3 gives the full variable domain: ETGVTQSPTHLIKTRGQQVTLRCSSQSGHNTVSWYQQALGQGPQFIFQYYREEENGRGNFPPRFSGLQFPNYSSELNVNALELDDSALYLCASSLGAGSSYEQYFGPGTRLTVT.

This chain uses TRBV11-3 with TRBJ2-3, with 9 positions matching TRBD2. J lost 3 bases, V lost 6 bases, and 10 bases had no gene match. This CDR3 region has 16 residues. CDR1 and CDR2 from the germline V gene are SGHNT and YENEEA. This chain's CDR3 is CASRKIAGVWTDTQYF. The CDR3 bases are TGTGCCAGCAGGAAGATAGCGGGAGTTTGGACAGATACGCAGTATTTT.

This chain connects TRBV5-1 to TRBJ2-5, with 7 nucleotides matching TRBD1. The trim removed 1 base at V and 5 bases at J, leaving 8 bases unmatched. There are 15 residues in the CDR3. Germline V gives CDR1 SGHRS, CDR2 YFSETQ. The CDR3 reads CASSLLDRAMETQYF. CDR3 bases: TGCGCCAGCAGCTTGCTTGACAGGGCCATGGAGACCCAGTACTTC. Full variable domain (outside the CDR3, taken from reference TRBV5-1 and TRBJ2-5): KAGVTQTPRYLIKTRGQQVTLSCSPISGHRSVSWYQQTPGQGLQFLFEYFSETQRNKGNFPGRFSGRQFSNSRSEMNVSTLELGDSALYLCASSLLDRAMETQYFGPGTRLLVL.

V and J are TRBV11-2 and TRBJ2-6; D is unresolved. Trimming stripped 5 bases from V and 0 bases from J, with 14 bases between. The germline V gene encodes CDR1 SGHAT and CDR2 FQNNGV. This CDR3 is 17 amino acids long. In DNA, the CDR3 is TGTGCCAGCAGCCATGTAGGCGGCGTCTCTGGGGCCAACGTCCTGACTTTC. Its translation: CASSHVGGVSGANVLTF.

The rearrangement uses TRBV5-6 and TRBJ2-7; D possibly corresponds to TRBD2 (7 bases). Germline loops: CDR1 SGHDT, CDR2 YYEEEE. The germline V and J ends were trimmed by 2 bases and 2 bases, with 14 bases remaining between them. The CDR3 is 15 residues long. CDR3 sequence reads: CASSLGGGSPYEQYF. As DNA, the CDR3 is TGTGCCAGCAGCTTAGGGGGAGGGAGCCCCTACGAGCAGTACTTC.

The CDR3 reads CASSQVQGARDTQYF. The CDR3 nucleotides are TGCGCCAGCAGCCAAGTACAGGGGGCGCGGGATACGCAGTATTTT. V is TRBV4-1 and J is TRBJ2-3, with 9 bases fitting TRBD1. The V gene end was trimmed by 1 base and the J gene end by 6 bases; junction bases not matched to a gene: 5. Per germline, CDR1 MGHRA and CDR2 YSYEKL. This CDR3 spans 15 amino acids.

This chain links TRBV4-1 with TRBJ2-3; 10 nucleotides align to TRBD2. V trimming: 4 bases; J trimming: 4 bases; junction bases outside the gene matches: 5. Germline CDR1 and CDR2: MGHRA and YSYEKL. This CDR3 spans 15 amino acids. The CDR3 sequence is CASSRILAGPDTQYF. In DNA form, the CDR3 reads TGCGCCAGCAGCCGTATACTAGCGGGACCAGATACGCAGTATTTT.

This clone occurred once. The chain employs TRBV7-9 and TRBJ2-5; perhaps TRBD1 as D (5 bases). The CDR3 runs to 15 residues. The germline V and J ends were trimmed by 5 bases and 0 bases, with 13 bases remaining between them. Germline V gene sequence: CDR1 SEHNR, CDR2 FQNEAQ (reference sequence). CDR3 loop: CASSPKRQYQETQYF. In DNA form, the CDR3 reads TGTGCCAGCAGCCCAAAGCGACAGTACCAAGAGACCCAGTACTTC.

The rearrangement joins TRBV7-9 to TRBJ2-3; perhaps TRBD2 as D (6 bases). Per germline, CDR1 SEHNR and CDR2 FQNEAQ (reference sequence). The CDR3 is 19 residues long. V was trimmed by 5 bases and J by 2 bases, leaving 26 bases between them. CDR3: CASSPKGGGTSIITDTQYF. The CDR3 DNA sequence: TGTGCCAGCAGCCCAAAAGGTGGGGGGACTTCCATTATCACAGATACGCAGTATTTT. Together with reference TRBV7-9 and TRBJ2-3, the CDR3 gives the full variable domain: DTGVSQNPRHKITKRGQNVTFRCDPISEHNRLYWYRQTLGQGPEFLTYFQNEAQLEKSRLLSDRFSAERPKGSFSTLEIQRTEQGDSAMYLCASSPKGGGTSIITDTQYFGPGTRLTVL.

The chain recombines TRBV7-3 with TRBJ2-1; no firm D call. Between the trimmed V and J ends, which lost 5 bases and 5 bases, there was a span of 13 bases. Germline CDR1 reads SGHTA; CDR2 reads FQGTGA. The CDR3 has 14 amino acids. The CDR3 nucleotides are TGTGCCAGCAGCAGACTTCCTACGAACAATGAGCAGTTCTTC. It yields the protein CASSRLPTNNEQFF.

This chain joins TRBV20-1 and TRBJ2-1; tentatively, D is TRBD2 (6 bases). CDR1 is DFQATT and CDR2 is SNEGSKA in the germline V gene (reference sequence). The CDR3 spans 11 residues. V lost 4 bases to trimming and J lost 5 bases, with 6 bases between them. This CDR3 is CSATSDNEQFF. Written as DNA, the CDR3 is TGCAGTGCTACTAGCGACAATGAGCAGTTCTTC.

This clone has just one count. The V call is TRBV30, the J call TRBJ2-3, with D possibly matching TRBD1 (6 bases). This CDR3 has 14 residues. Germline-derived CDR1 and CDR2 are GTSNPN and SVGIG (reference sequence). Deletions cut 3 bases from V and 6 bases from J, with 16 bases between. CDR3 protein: CAWSGAGAYDTQYF. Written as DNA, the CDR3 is TGTGCCTGGAGCGGGGCAGGGGCTTACGATACGCAGTATTTT.

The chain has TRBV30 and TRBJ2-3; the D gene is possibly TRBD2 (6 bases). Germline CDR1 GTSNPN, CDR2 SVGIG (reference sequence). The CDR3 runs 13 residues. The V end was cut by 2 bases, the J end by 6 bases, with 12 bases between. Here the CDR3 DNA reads TGTGCCTGGAGTAACGGGAGAAGGGATACGCAGTATTTT. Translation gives CAWSNGRRDTQYF.

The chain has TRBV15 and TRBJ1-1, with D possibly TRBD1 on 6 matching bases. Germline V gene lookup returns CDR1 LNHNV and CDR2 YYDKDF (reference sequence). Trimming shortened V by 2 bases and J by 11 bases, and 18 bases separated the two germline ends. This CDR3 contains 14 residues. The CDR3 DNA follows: TGTGCCACCAGCAGAAGCGGGGACAAGTTTGACGCTTTCTTT. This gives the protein CATSRSGDKFDAFF.

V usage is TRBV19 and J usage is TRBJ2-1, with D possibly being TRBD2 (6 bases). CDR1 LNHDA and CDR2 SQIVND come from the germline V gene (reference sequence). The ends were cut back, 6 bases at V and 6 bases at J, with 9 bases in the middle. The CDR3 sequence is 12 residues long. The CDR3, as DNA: TGTGCCAGTAGACTAGCTAGCAATGAGCAGTTCTTC. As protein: CASRLASNEQFF.

CDR3 amino acids: CASSPFAGGEETQYF. CDR3 nucleotide sequence: TGTGCCAGCTCACCGTTTGCGGGTGGCGAGGAGACCCAGTACTTC. This rearrangement joins TRBV18 to TRBJ2-5, with TRBD2 as a possible D gene (5 bases). V lost 3 bases and J 5 bases, leaving 16 bases between the germline ends. The CDR3 has 15 amino acids. Germline CDR1 is KGHSH and CDR2 is LQKENI.

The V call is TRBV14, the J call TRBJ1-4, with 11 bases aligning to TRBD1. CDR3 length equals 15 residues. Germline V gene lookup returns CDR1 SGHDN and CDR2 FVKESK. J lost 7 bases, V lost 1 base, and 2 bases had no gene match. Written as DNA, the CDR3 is TGTGCCAGCAGCCAAGTGGGACAGGGGGGTGAAAAACTGTTTTTT. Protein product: CASSQVGQGGEKLFF.

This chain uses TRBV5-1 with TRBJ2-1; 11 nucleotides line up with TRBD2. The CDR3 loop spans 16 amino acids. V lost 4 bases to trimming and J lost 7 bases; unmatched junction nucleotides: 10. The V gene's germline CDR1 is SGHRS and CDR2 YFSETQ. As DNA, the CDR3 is TGCGCCAGCAGCCCGTCAACTAGCGGGAGTTTAAATGAGCAGTTCTTC. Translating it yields CASSPSTSGSLNEQFF.

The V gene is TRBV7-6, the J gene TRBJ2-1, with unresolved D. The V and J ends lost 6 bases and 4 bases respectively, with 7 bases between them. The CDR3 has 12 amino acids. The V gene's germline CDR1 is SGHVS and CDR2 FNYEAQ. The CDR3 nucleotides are TGTGCCAGCAGTTCTAATTACAATGAGCAGTTCTTC. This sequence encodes CASSSNYNEQFF.

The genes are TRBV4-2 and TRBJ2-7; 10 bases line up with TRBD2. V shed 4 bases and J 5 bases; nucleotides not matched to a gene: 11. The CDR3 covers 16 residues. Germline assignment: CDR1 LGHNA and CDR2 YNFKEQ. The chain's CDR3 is CASSPRTSGEKNEQYF. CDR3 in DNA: TGTGCCAGCAGCCCACGGACTAGCGGCGAGAAAAACGAGCAGTACTTC.

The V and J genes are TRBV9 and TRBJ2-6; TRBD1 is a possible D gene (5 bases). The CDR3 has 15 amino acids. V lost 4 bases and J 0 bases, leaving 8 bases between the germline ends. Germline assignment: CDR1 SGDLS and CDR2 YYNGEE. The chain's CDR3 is CASSPQGSGANVLTF. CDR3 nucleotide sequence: TGTGCCAGCAGCCCCCAGGGCTCTGGGGCCAACGTCCTGACTTTC.

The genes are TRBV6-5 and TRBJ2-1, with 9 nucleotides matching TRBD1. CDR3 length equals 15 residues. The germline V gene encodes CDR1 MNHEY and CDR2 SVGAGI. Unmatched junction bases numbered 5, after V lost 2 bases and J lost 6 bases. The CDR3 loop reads CASSYGTGLTNEQFF. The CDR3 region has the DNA TGTGCCAGCAGTTACGGGACAGGGCTAACCAATGAGCAGTTCTTC.

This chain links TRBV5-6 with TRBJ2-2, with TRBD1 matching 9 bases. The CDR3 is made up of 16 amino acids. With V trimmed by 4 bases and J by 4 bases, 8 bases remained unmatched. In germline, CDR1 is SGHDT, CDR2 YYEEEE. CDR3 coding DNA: TGTGCCAGCAGCCTCCGGGACAGGGTTATCACCGGGGAGCTGTTTTTT. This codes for CASSLRDRVITGELFF. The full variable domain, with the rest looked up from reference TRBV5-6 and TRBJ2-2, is DAGVTQSPTHLIKTRGQQVTLRCSPKSGHDTVSWYQQALGQGPQFIFQYYEEEERQRGNFPDRFSGHQFPNYSSELNVNALLLGDSALYLCASSLRDRVITGELFFGEGSRLTVL.

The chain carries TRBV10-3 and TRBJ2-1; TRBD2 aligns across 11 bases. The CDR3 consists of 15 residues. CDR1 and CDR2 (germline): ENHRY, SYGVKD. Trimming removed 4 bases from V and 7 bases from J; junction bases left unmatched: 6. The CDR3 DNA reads TGTGCCATCAGTGGGCTAGCGGGAGGCGGGAATGAGCAGTTCTTC. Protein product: CAISGLAGGGNEQFF.

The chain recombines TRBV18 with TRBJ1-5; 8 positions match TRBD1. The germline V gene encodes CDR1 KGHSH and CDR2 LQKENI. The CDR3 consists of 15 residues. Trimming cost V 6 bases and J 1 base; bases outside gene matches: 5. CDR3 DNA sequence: TGTGCCAGCTCGTTCGACAGGGGAAGCAATCAGCCCCAGCATTTT. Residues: CASSFDRGSNQPQHF. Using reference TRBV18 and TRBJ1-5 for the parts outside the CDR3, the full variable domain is NAGVMQNPRHLVRRRGQEARLRCSPMKGHSHVYWYRQLPEEGLKFMVYLQKENIIDESGMPKERFSAEFPKEGPSILRIQQVVRGDSAAYFCASSFDRGSNQPQHFGDGTRLSIL.

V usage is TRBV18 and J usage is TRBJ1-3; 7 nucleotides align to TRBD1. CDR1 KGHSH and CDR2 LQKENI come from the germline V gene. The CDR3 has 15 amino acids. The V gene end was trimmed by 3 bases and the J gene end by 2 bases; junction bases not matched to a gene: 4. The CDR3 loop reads CASSPLTGPGNTIYF. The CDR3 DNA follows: TGTGCCAGCTCACCCCTGACAGGGCCTGGAAACACCATATATTTT. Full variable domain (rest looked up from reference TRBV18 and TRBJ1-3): NAGVMQNPRHLVRRRGQEARLRCSPMKGHSHVYWYRQLPEEGLKFMVYLQKENIIDESGMPKERFSAEFPKEGPSILRIQQVVRGDSAAYFCASSPLTGPGNTIYFGEGSWLTVV.